This T cell receptor beta chain was recorded in a study of T cell clonotyping in hematopoietic cell transplantation. This CDR3 has 15 amino acids. Germline assignment: CDR1 MNHEY and CDR2 SMNVEV (reference sequence). J lost 2 bases, V lost 0 bases, and 2 bases had no gene match. Indicated time point: recipient sample about 28 days before transplant, after cytoreduction. TCRdb keeps only in-frame clones here, not all; method: immunoSEQ multiplex PCR. The profile shows around 45,000 clones, roughly 85% of them singletons. The sequence came from a man aged 55 to 70 with myelodysplastic syndrome. Some clones in this sample may be carry-over from other donors' samples. The V and J genes are TRBV27 and TRBJ1-2, with 8 bases fitting TRBD1. The specimen was peripheral blood mononuclear cells, collected before stem cell transplant. In DNA form, the CDR3 reads TGTGCCAGCAGTTTATCGGGACAGGAGAACTATGGCTACACCTTC. Protein product: CASSLSGQENYGYTF.